Detailed here is one TCR beta chain. No DNA is shown, since the ends of the CDR3 on it are uncertain; the CDR3 is the one TCRdb lists. This sample was included in a study of CD4 T cells in relation to SARS-CoV-2 and coronaviruses. From its first to its last residue, the CDR3 has 11 amino acids. Germline V lookup: CDR1 MDHEN, CDR2 SYDVKM. Deep TCR-beta sequencing used DNA from uncultured naive and memory CD4+ T cells. Repertoires were generated with immunoSEQ multiplex PCR, while TCRdb's copy carries only in-frame clones and drops some. There are tens of thousands of clones in the sample; about 94% occur only once, and 0.14% lies in the top ten. The unexposed donors gave CD4+ T cells in about 2010-2019, prior to COVID-19. Cryopreserved PBMCs were CD4-enriched, then split into naive and memory cells.

This clonotype was sampled from a human donor in good health. Source material: naive CD4+ T cells from PBMCs. Subset in this sample: naive CD4+ T cells isolated by negative enrichment. The V gene is TRBV28, the J gene TRBJ2-1; the table names TRBD2, a call not compared with the DNA. CDR3 sequence: CASSSSNEQFF.